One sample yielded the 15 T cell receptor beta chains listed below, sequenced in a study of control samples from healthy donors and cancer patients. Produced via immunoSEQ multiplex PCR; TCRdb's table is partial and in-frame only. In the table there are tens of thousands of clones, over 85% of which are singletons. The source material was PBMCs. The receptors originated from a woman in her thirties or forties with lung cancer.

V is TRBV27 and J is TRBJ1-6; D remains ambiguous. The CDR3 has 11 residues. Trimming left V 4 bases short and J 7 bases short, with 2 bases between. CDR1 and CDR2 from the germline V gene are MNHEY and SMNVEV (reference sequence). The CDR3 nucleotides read TGTGCCAGCAGTTCCAATTCACCCCTCCACTTT. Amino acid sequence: CASSSNSPLHF.

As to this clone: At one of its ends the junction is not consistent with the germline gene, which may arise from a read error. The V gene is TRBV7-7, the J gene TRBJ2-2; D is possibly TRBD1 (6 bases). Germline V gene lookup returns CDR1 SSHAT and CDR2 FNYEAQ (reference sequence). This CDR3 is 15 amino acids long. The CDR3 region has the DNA TGTGCTAGCAGCCTATCAGGGGCGGCGGCCGGGGAGCTGTTTTTT. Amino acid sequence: CASSLSGAAAGELFF.

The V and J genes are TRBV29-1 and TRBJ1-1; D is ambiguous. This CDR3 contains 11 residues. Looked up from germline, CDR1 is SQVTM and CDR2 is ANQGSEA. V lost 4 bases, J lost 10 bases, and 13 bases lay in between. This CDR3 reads CSVVGFTVAFF. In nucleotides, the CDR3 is TGCAGCGTTGTGGGTTTTACAGTAGCTTTCTTT.

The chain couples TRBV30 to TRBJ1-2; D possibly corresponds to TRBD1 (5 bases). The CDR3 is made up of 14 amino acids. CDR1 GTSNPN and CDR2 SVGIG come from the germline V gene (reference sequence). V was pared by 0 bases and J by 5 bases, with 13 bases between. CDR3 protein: CAWSVGQGLYGYTF. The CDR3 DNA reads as TGTGCCTGGAGTGTCGGCCAGGGTTTATATGGCTACACCTTC. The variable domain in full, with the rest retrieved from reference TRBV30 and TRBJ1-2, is SQTIHQWPATLVQPVGSPLSLECTVEGTSNPNLYWYRQAAGRGLQLLFYSVGIGQISSEVPQNLSASRPQDRQFILSSKKLLLSDSGFYLCAWSVGQGLYGYTFGSGTRLTVV.

The CDR3 region has the DNA TGTGCCAGCAGTTTTACCGGGACAGCACTATACGAGCAGTACTTC. Protein: CASSFTGTALYEQYF. The chain couples TRBV28 to TRBJ2-7; 7 nucleotides align to TRBD1. Losses at the gene ends were 3 bases for V and 4 bases for J; bases not matched to a gene: 9. This CDR3 contains 15 residues. CDR1 is MDHEN and CDR2 is SYDVKM in the germline V gene.

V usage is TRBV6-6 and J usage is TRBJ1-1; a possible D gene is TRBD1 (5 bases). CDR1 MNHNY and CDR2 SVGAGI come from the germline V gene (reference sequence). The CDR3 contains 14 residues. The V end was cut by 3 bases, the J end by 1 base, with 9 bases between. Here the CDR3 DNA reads TGTGCCAGCAGTTATCAGGGAGCGAACACTGAAGCTTTCTTT. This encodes CASSYQGANTEAFF.

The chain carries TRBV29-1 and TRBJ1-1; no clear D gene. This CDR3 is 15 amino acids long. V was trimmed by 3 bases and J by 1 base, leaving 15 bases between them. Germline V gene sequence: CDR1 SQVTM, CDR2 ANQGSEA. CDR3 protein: CSVEAGFTGNTEAFF. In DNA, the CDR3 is TGCAGCGTTGAGGCGGGGTTTACTGGGAACACTGAAGCTTTCTTT.

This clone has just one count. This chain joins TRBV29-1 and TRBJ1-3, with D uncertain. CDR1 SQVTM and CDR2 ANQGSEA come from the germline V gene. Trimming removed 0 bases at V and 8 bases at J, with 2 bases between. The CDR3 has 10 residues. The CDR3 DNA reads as TGCAGCGTTGAAGAAGACACCATATATTTT. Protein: CSVEEDTIYF.

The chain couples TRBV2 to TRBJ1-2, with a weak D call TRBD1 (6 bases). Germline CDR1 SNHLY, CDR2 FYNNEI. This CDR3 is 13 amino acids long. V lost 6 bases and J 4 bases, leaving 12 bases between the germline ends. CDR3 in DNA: TGTGCCAGCAGCCGGACAGTTATCTATGGCTACACCTTC. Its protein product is CASSRTVIYGYTF.

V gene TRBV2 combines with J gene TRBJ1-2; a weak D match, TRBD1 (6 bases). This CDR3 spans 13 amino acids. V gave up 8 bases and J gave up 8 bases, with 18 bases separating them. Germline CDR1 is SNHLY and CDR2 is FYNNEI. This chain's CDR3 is CASGTYNRAGYTF. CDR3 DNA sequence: TGTGCCAGCGGAACCTACAACAGGGCCGGCTACACCTTC.

The CDR3 spells CASSQGGQGANYGYTF. DNA for the CDR3: TGCGCCAGCAGCCAGGGTGGACAGGGGGCAAATTATGGCTACACCTTC. This chain uses TRBV4-1 with TRBJ1-2, with 11 nucleotides matching TRBD1. Trimming at V came to 3 bases and at J to 5 bases, leaving 8 bases not matched to a gene. The germline CDR1 and CDR2 sequences are MGHRA and YSYEKL. The CDR3 spans 16 residues.

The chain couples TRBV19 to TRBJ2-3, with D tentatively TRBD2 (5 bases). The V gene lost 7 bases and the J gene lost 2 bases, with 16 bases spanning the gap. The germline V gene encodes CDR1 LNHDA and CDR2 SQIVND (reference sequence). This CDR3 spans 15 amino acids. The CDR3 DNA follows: TGTGCCAGTATGAGGGAAGACGGTCTCACAGATACGCAGTATTTT. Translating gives CASMREDGLTDTQYF.

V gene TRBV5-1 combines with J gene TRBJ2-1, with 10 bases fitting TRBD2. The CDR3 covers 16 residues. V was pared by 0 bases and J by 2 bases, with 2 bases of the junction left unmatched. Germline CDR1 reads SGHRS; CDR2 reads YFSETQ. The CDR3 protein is CASSLGLAGAYNEQFF. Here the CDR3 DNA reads TGCGCCAGCAGCTTGGGCCTAGCGGGGGCCTACAATGAGCAGTTCTTC.

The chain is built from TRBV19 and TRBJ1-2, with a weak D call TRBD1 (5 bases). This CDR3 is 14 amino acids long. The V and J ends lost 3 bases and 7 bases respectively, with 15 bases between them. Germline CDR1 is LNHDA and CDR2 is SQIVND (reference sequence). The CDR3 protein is CASSIAQGNRGYTF. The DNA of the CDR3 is TGTGCCAGTAGTATCGCCCAGGGTAATCGTGGCTACACCTTC.

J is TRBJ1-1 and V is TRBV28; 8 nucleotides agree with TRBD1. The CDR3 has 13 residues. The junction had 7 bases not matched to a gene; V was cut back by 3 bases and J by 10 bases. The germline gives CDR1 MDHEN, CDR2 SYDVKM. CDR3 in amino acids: CASSLGQGAGAFF. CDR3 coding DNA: TGTGCCAGCAGTTTGGGGCAGGGGGCGGGAGCTTTCTTT.